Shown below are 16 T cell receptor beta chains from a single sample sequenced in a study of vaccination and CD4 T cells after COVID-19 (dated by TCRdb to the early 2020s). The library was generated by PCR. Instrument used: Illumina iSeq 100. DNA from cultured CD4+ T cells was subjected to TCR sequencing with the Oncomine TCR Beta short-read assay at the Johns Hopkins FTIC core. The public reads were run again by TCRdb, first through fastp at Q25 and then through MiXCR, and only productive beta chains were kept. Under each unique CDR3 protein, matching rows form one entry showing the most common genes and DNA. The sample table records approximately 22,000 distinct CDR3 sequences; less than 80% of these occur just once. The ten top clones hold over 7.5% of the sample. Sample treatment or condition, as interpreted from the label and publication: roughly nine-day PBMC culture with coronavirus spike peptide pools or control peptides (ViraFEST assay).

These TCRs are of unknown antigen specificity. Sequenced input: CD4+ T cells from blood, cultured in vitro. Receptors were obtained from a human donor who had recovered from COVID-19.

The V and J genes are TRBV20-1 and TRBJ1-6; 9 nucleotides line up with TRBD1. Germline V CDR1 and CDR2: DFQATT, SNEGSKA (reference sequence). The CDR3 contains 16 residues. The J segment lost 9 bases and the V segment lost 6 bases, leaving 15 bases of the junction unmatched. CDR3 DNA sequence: TGCAGTGCCCAGAACAGGGGGCAGGGAGGCGTTTCACCCCTCCACTTT. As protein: CSAQNRGQGGVSPLHF.

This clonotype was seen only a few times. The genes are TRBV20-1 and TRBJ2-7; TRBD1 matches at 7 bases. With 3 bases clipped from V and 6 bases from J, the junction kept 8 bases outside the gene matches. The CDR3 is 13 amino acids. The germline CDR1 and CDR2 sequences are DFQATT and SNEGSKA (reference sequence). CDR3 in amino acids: CSASGTAWSEQYF. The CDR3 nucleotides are TGCAGTGCTAGCGGGACAGCCTGGTCCGAGCAGTACTTC.

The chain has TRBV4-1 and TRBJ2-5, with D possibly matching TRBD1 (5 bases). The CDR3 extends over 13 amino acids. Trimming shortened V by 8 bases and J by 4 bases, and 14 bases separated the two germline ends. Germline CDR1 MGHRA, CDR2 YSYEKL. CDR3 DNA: TGCGCCAGCGCTCAGGGTGCGCTAGAGACCCAGTACTTC. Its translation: CASAQGALETQYF.

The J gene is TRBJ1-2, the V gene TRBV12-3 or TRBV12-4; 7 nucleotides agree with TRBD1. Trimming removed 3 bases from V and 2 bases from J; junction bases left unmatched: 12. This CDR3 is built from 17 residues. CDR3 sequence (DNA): TGTGCCAGCAGTTTCTTAACATCGACAGGGCGCAACTATGGCTACACCTTC. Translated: CASSFLTSTGRNYGYTF.

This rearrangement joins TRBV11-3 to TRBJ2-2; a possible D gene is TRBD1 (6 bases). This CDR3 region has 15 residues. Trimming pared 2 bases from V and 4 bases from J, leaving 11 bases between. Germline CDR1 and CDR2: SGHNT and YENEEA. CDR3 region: CASSLPRGPTGELFF. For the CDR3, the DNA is TGTGCCAGCAGCTTACCCAGGGGACCCACCGGGGAGCTGTTTTTT.

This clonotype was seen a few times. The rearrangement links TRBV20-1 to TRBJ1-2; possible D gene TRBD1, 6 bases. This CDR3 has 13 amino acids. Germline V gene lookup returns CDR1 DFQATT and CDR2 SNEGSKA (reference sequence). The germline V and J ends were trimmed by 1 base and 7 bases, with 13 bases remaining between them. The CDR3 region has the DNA TGCAGTGCTAGAGTTAATACAGGGAGTGGCTACACCTTC. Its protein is CSARVNTGSGYTF.

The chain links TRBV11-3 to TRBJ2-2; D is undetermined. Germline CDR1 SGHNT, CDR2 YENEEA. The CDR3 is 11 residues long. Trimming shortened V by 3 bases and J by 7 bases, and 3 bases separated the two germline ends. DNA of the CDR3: TGTGCCAGCAGCTTTGGCGGGGAGCTGTTTTTT. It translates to CASSFGGELFF.

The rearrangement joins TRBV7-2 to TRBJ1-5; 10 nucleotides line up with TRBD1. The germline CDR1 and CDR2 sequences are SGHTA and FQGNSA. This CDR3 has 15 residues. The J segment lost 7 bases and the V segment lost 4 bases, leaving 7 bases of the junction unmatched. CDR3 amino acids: CASSSDRGGRQPQHF. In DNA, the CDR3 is TGTGCCAGCAGCTCGGACAGGGGGGGAAGACAGCCCCAGCATTTT.

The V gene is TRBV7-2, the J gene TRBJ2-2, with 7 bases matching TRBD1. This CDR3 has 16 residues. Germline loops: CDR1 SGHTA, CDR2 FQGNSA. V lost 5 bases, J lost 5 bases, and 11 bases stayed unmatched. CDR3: CASSPPRQGITGELFF. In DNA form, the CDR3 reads TGTGCCAGCAGCCCACCCCGACAGGGTATAACCGGGGAGCTGTTTTTT.

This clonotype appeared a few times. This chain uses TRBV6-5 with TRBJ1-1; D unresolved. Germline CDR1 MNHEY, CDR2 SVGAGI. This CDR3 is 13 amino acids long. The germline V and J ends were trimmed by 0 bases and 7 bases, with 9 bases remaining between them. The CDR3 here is CASSYSRGGEAFF. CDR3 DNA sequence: TGTGCCAGCAGTTACTCCCGTGGCGGTGAAGCTTTCTTT.

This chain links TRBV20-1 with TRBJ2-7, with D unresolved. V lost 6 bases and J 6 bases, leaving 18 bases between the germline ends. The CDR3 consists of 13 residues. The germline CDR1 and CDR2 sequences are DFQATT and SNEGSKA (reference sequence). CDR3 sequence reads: CSALPSPPGEQYF. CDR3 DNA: TGCAGTGCCCTTCCCAGCCCACCCGGCGAGCAGTACTTC.

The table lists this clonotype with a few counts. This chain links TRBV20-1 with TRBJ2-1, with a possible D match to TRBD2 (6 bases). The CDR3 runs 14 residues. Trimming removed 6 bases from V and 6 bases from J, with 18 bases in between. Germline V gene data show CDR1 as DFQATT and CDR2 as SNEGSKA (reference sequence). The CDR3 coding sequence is TGCAGTGCCAGAAGCTTCTCTAGCGTCAATGAGCAGTTCTTC. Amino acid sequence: CSARSFSSVNEQFF.

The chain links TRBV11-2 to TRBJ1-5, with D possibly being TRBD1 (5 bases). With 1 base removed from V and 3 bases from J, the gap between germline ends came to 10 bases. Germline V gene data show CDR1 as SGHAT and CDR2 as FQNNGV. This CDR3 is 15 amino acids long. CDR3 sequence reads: CASSLGGGDNQPQHF. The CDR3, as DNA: TGTGCCAGCAGCTTAGGGGGGGGTGACAATCAGCCCCAGCATTTT. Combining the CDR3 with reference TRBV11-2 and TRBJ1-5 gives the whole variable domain EAGVAQSPRYKIIEKRQSVAFWCNPISGHATLYWYQQILGQGPKLLIQFQNNGVVDDSQLPKDRFSAERLKGVDSTLKIQPAKLEDSAVYLCASSLGGGDNQPQHFGDGTRLSIL.

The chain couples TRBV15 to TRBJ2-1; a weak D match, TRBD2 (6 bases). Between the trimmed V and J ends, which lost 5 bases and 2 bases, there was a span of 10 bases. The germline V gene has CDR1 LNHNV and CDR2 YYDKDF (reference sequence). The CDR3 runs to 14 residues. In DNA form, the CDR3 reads TGTGCCACCAGCTCTGGGACTGCCTACAATGAGCAGTTCTTC. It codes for CATSSGTAYNEQFF.

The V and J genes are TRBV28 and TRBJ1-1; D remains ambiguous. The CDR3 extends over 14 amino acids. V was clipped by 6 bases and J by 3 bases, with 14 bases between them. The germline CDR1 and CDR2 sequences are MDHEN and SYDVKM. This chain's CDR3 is CASRSAGRDTEAFF. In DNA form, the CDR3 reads TGTGCCAGCAGGTCCGCGGGTCGGGACACTGAAGCTTTCTTT.

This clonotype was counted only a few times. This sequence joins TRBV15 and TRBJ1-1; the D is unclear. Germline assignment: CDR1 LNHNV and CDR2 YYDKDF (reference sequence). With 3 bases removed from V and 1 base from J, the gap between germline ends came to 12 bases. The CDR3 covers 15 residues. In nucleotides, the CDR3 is TGTGCCACCAGCAGGCTACCGCAGGAGAACACTGAAGCTTTCTTT. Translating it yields CATSRLPQENTEAFF.